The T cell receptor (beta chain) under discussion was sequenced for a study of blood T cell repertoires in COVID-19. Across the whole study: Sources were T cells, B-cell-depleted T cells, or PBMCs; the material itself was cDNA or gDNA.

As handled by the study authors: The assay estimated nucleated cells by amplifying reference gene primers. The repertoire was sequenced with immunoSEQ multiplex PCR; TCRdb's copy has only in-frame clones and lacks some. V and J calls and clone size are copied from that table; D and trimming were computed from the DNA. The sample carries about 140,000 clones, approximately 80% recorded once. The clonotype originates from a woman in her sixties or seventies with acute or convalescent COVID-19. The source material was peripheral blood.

CDR3 DNA sequence: TGTGCCAGCAGTCCCGTGAACACCGGGGAGCTGTTTTTT. Translating it yields CASSPVNTGELFF. This chain uses TRBV7-9 with TRBJ2-2, with no clear D. The CDR3 consists of 13 residues. Germline CDR1 is SEHNR and CDR2 is FQNEAQ (reference sequence). Trimming took 6 bases from V and 1 from J, leaving 6 bases between them. The full variable domain, with the rest looked up from reference TRBV7-9 and TRBJ2-2, is DTGVSQNPRHKITKRGQNVTFRCDPISEHNRLYWYRQTLGQGPEFLTYFQNEAQLEKSRLLSDRFSAERPKGSFSTLEIQRTEQGDSAMYLCASSPVNTGELFFGEGSRLTVL.